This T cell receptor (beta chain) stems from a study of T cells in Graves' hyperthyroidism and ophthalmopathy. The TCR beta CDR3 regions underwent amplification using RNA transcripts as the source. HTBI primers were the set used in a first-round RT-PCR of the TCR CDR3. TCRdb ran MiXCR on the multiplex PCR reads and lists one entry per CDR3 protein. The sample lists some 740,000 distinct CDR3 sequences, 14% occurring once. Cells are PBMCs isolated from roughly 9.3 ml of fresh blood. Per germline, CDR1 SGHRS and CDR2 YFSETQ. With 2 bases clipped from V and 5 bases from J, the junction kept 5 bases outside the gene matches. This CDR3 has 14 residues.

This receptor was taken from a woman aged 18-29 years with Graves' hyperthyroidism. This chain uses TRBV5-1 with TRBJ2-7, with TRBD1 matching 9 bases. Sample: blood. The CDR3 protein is CASSLQGAGHEQYF. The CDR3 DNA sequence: TGCGCCAGCAGCTTACAGGGGGCGGGCCACGAGCAGTACTTC. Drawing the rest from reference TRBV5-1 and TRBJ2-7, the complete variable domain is KAGVTQTPRYLIKTRGQQVTLSCSPISGHRSVSWYQQTPGQGLQFLFEYFSETQRNKGNFPGRFSGRQFSNSRSEMNVSTLELGDSALYLCASSLQGAGHEQYFGPGTRLTVT.